One sample yielded the 13 T cell receptor beta chains listed below, sequenced in a study of Graves' ophthalmopathy and Graves' hyperthyroidism. Amplified TCR beta CDR3 regions were obtained using RNA transcripts as template. The workflow started with a first-round RT-PCR run with HTBI primers and then moved on to a second-round multiplex PCR. Each CDR3 protein gets one entry after TCRdb re-called the multiplex PCR reads with MiXCR. This sample has more than 300,000 distinct CDR3 sequences, with approximately 18% found just once. Input material: peripheral blood. Source of these receptors: an adult woman with stable Graves' hyperthyroidism.

This clonotype has more than one count but fewer than ten. V and J are TRBV7-2 and TRBJ2-7; 7 nucleotides align to TRBD1. The CDR3 is 14 amino acids. From germline, CDR1 is SGHTA and CDR2 FQGNSA. J lost 1 base, V lost 4 bases, and 4 bases had no gene match. CDR3 sequence (DNA): TGTGCCAGCAGCTATGACAGGGAGTCCTACGAGCAGTACTTC. Protein product: CASSYDRESYEQYF. The full variable domain, completed using reference TRBV7-2 and TRBJ2-7, is GAGVSQSPSNKVTEKGKDVELRCDPISGHTALYWYRQSLGQGLEFLIYFQGNSAPDKSGLPSDRFSAERTGGSVSTLTIQRTQQEDSAVYLCASSYDRESYEQYFGPGTRLTVT.

The V call is TRBV11-1, the J call TRBJ2-7; D unresolved. The germline CDR1 and CDR2 sequences are SGHAT and FQDESV (reference sequence). V was clipped by 0 bases and J by 2 bases, with 11 bases between them. The CDR3 sequence is 15 residues long. CDR3: CASSLAAAIAYEQYF. The CDR3 DNA follows: TGTGCCAGCAGCTTAGCGGCAGCTATAGCCTACGAGCAGTACTTC.

The chain carries TRBV6-5 and TRBJ2-2; no clear D gene. CDR1 MNHEY and CDR2 SVGAGI come from the germline V gene. Trimming left V 4 bases short and J 5 bases short, with 8 bases between. The CDR3 runs to 13 residues. CDR3 residues: CASSSLSTGELFF. For the CDR3, the DNA is TGTGCCAGCAGTTCTTTATCGACCGGGGAGCTGTTTTTT.

A few counts support this clonotype. This chain joins TRBV11-1 and TRBJ2-2; 10 bases align to TRBD1. The germline gives CDR1 SGHAT, CDR2 FQDESV (reference sequence). V lost 2 bases and J lost 3; bases outside the gene matches: 6. The CDR3 is made up of 17 amino acids. The CDR3 nucleotides read TGTGCCAGCAGCTTAATTCTCGGGACAGGGGACACCGGGGAGCTGTTTTTT. Its translation: CASSLILGTGDTGELFF.

This chain links TRBV24-1 with TRBJ2-3; no definite D call. The J call is doubtful: the DNA matches TRBJ1-5 better. Per the germline V gene, CDR1 is KGHDR and CDR2 is SFDVKD. The CDR3 contains 15 residues. CDR3 DNA: TGTGCCACCAGTGATTCACAGAGATTCACAGATACGCAGCATTTT. Protein sequence: CATSDSQRFTDTQHF.

Concerning this clonotype: A much larger clone lies a single base off, so this may be a read error. V is TRBV7-9 and J is TRBJ2-7, with D perhaps TRBD2 (5 bases). This CDR3 comprises 14 residues. Looked up from germline, CDR1 is SEHNR and CDR2 is FQNEAQ (reference sequence). The CDR3 spells CASSLEEAMAGLCF. In DNA form, the CDR3 reads TGTGCCAGCAGCTTAGAGGAGGCTATGGCAGGTCTGTGCTTC. Supplemented by reference TRBV7-9 and TRBJ2-7, the full variable domain reads DTGVSQNPRHKITKRGQNVTFRCDPISEHNRLYWYRQTLGQGPEFLTYFQNEAQLEKSRLLSDRFSAERPKGSFSTLEIQRTEQGDSAMYLCASSLEEAMAGLCFGPGTRLTVT.

This clonotype was recorded many times. This chain joins TRBV5-1 and TRBJ1-3, with 8 positions matching TRBD1. V lost 4 bases to trimming and J lost 4 bases; unmatched junction nucleotides: 7. Germline CDR1 SGHRS, CDR2 YFSETQ. This CDR3 contains 15 residues. The CDR3: CASSRLTGVGNTIYF. The CDR3 nucleotides are TGCGCCAGCAGCAGGTTGACAGGGGTCGGAAACACCATATATTTT.

This clonotype was detected ten times or more. Since a much larger clone is just one base distant, this may be a read error. The J gene is TRBJ2-7, the V gene TRBV6-2 or TRBV6-3; D may match TRBD1 or TRBD2 (5 bases each). This CDR3 region has 14 residues. CDR1 and CDR2 (germline): MNHEY, SVGEGT. In DNA, the CDR3 is TGTGCCAGCAGTTCAACCCAGGGACCCTACAAGCAGTACTTC. This encodes CASSSTQGPYKQYF.

This clonotype was seen repeatedly, ten times or more. Compared with germline, one end of the junction differs, possibly owing to a read error. The rearrangement uses TRBV7-9 and TRBJ2-5, with D possibly TRBD1 on 6 matching bases. CDR1 is SEHNR and CDR2 is FQNEAQ in the germline V gene (reference sequence). CDR3 size: 13 residues. The CDR3 coding sequence is TGTGCCAGCAGCATAGCAGGGGAAGAGACCCAGTACTTC. It encodes CASSIAGEETQYF.

This clonotype was seen at least ten times. The chain joins TRBV28 to TRBJ2-5, with D tentatively TRBD2 (6 bases). This CDR3 spans 16 amino acids. The germline V gene has CDR1 MDHEN and CDR2 SYDVKM. Trimming left V 2 bases short and J 3 bases short, with 16 bases between. The CDR3 loop is CASSLISVREEETQYF. DNA of the CDR3: TGTGCCAGCAGTTTAATTAGCGTGAGGGAGGAAGAGACCCAGTACTTC.

This clonotype has just a few counts. The V gene is TRBV4-3, the J gene TRBJ2-7, with TRBD2 matching over 9 bases. This CDR3 contains 14 residues. The ends lost 1 base at V and 5 bases at J; junction bases unmatched: 3. Per germline, CDR1 LGHNA and CDR2 YSLEER. The CDR3 here is CASSQGGRADEQYF. The CDR3 DNA reads as TGCGCCAGCAGCCAAGGCGGGAGGGCGGACGAGCAGTACTTC.

In regard to this clonotype: This may be a read error, as it is one base from a much larger clone. This chain connects TRBV20-1 to TRBJ1-5, with 7 bases that match TRBD1. The CDR3 loop spans 15 amino acids. The germline CDR1 and CDR2 sequences are DFQATT and SNEGSKA (reference sequence). CDR3 protein: CSATGQVNSNQPLHF. The CDR3 DNA sequence: TGCAGTGCTACCGGACAGGTTAATAGCAATCAGCCCCTGCATTTT.

This clonotype was found many times. This chain links TRBV19 with TRBJ1-5; TRBD1 aligns across 7 bases. V gave up 7 bases and J gave up 4 bases; unmatched junction bases: 4. Germline V lookup: CDR1 LNHDA, CDR2 SQIVND (reference sequence). The CDR3 is 13 amino acids. The CDR3 coding sequence is TGTGCCAGTACCTGGGACAGAAATCAGCCCCAGCATTTT. Translated: CASTWDRNQPQHF.